The 5 T cell receptor beta chains below come from one sample, sequenced in a study of T cell responses to AZD1222 COVID-19 vaccine. TCRdb's copy holds only in-frame clones and misses some; the assay was immunoSEQ multiplex PCR. Among some 150,000 clones, 90% to 95% were seen once, and the ten largest hold 5%. The sample here was peripheral blood, taken on day 0 of AZD1222 vaccination. Receptors originate from an adult in good health.

This sequence joins TRBV19 and TRBJ2-1; TRBD2 agrees at 10 bases. In germline, CDR1 is LNHDA, CDR2 SQIVND (reference sequence). V lost 5 bases and J lost 10; bases outside the gene matches: 8. The CDR3 totals 14 residues. CDR3 sequence reads: CASSPGTSAHEQFF. CDR3 in DNA: TGTGCCAGTAGTCCTGGGACTAGCGCACACGAGCAGTTCTTC. Full variable domain (rest looked up from reference TRBV19 and TRBJ2-1): DGGITQSPKYLFRKEGQNVTLSCEQNLNHDAMYWYRQDPGQGLRLIYYSQIVNDFQKGDIAEGYSVSREKKESFPLTVTSAQKNPTAFYLCASSPGTSAHEQFFGPGTRLTVL.

The rearrangement uses TRBV28 and TRBJ2-7; 13 nucleotides align to TRBD2. CDR1 is MDHEN, CDR2 SYDVKM, per germline. This CDR3 has 14 amino acids. V gave up 5 bases and J gave up 7 bases; unmatched junction bases: 5. In DNA, the CDR3 is TGTGCCAGCAGTGAAACTAGCGGGAGGGAGGAGCAGTACTTC. Protein product: CASSETSGREEQYF.

The rearrangement links TRBV19 to TRBJ1-2, with 9 nucleotides matching TRBD1. In germline, CDR1 is LNHDA, CDR2 SQIVND (reference sequence). The J segment lost 8 bases and the V segment lost 5 bases, leaving 24 bases of the junction unmatched. This CDR3 region has 19 residues. The CDR3 loop is CASSLRQGVRRIPLRGYTF. The CDR3 nucleotides are TGTGCCAGTAGTTTACGACAGGGGGTCAGGAGAATCCCCTTAAGAGGCTACACCTTC.

V usage is TRBV6-5 and J usage is TRBJ2-3; D unresolved. The germline CDR1 and CDR2 sequences are MNHEY and SVGAGI. The CDR3 covers 14 residues. V gave up 4 bases and J gave up 8 bases, with 16 bases separating them. CDR3 nucleotide sequence: TGTGCCAGCAGTTCCCGTTTTTTTCTATCTACGCAGTATTTT. Protein product: CASSSRFFLSTQYF.

V and J are TRBV19 and TRBJ1-4, with D perhaps TRBD1 (5 bases). The CDR3 is made up of 12 amino acids. Germline values: CDR1 LNHDA, CDR2 SQIVND (reference sequence). V was cut by 10 bases and J by 11 bases, with 17 bases left in between. Here the CDR3 DNA reads TGTGCCACCAGTCCTGGAGGGGAGAAACTGTTTTTT. Translation: CATSPGGEKLFF.